The clone carrying this TCR beta chain was picked up many times. The CDR3 runs 14 residues. Germline V gives CDR1 DFQATT, CDR2 SNEGSKA (reference sequence). The trim removed 6 bases at V and 5 bases at J, leaving 8 bases unmatched. Time point given: healthy volunteer bleed at 2 weeks. Extraction yielded total RNA from whole blood (unfractionated). This record belongs to a study of human T cells and chemical hapten exposure. TCRdb redid the calling of the RACE reads with MiXCR, one entry per CDR3 protein. Here the sample spans 45,000 or so distinct CDR3 sequences, almost 4.5% being singletons. The sample taken for sequencing was whole blood. This clonotype originated in a human donor in good health. Some clones in this sample may be carry-over from other donors' samples. The chain joins TRBV20-1 to TRBJ2-7; 12 nucleotides agree with TRBD2. The CDR3 DNA reads as TGCAGTGCCTGGGGTTCTAGCGGGAGGGACGAGCAGTACTTC. Its protein is CSAWGSSGRDEQYF.